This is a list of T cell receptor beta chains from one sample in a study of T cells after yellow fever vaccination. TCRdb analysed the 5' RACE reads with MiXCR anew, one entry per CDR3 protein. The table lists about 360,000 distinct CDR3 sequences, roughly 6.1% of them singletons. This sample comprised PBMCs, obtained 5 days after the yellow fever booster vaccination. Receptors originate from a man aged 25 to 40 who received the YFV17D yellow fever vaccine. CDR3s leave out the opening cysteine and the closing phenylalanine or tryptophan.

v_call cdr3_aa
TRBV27 ASSFSLGELF
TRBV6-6 ASIRRGFDEQY
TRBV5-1 ASSLAVNNEQF
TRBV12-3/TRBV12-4 ASSLVVEKLF
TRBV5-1 ASSQTPGLLYEQY
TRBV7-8 ASSRSGTGASYEQF
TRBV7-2 ASSLSGGEDIQY
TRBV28 ASTPGWVQEGDEQY
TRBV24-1 ATALGGAGDEQF
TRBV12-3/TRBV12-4 ASGTSGRSTDTQY
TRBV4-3 ASSQRTGTRNEQY
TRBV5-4 ASSPHSSGGTDTQY
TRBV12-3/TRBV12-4 ASSLSRSGVYEQY
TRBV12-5 ASGSWGANTGELF
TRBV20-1 SARDPGRGGNTIY
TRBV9 ASSVVSGDTQY
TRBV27 ASSPDRIFYNEQF
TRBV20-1 SAGAHTEAF
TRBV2 ASTVTDTQY
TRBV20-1 SAKPGGNTEAF
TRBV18 ASSPGQGDYEQY
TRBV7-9 ASSPGRDRGWNEQF
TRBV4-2 ASSRPGQGQTQY
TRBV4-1 ASSQVGSYEQF
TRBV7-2 ASSIGPARETQY
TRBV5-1 ASSFTTETQY
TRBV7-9 ASSSDTYGYT
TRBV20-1 SAASGYSYEQY
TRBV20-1 SARGLAVYQETQY
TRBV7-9 ASTRNSVDYEQY
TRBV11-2 ASSLENRGRSGTLYNEQF